Described below is a single T cell receptor (beta chain) sequence and its context. The antigen remains undetermined. Primers used in a second PCR of about 7 to 12 cycles were a sample-barcoded 5' primer and a J-beta primer mix. TCRdb independently ran MiXCR on the 5' RACE reads; one entry per CDR3 protein. Of about 970,000 distinct CDR3 sequences in the sample, approximately 50% were seen once. This record belongs to a study of blood T cells in healthy people across ages. The V gene's germline CDR1 is SNHLY and CDR2 FYNNEI. The CDR3 is 12 residues long. V lost 6 bases, J lost 4 bases, and 9 bases lay in between. Collection of about 9.4 milliliters of peripheral blood was performed for each donor. Regarding the study as a whole: Donors of long life had a larger count of naive CD4+ cells and greater diversity than aged donors. Donor CMV status was unknown, possibly confounding expanded clonotype changes. Per million T cells, the diversity of TCR beta decreased roughly linearly as age advanced.

This clonotype originated in a woman aged 60-75 years in good health. The J gene is TRBJ1-2, the V gene TRBV2; D gene uncertain. Sequenced material: blood. The CDR3 DNA reads TGTGCCAGCAGGCCGCAAGTCTATGGCTACACCTTC. The encoded protein is CASRPQVYGYTF.